The clone carrying this TCR beta chain came up many times. Its antigen is still unknown. Using RNA transcripts as the source, TCR beta CDR3 regions were amplified. The TCR CDR3 first-round RT-PCR relied on the HTBI primer set. TCRdb re-analysed the multiplex PCR reads in MiXCR, keeping a single row per CDR3 protein. This table has some 490,000 distinct CDR3 sequences, 20% to 25% appearing once. The trim removed 5 bases at V and 5 bases at J, leaving 4 bases unmatched. The CDR3 contains 14 residues. Germline assignment: CDR1 SGHTA and CDR2 FQGTGA. This record belongs to a study of T cells in Graves' hyperthyroidism and ophthalmopathy. About the research overall: Peripheral blood was taken when the disease was first diagnosed, before any treatment began.

Study-wide points: Expanded thyroid clonotypes (above 0.001) were mostly also found in blood. Ophthalmopathy was model-predicted a median approximately 6.9 months pre-onset.

The clonotype comes from a woman aged 70 to 79 with Graves' ophthalmopathy. V usage is TRBV7-3 and J usage is TRBJ2-3; TRBD1 matches 10 bases. The specimen was blood. In DNA form, the CDR3 reads TGTGCCAGCAGCCAGACAGGGGGCGGAGATACGCAGTATTTT. Translated: CASSQTGGGDTQYF.